This T cell receptor beta chain was found in a study of Ad26.COV2.S vaccination and SARS-CoV-2 variants (dated by TCRdb to the early 2020s). About the investigation overall: Vaccine-arm donors came from COV1001, a multicentre, randomized, double-blind, placebo-controlled phase I-IIa trial of Ad26.COV2.S in healthy adults. Sequencing of the TCRbeta repertoire served to evaluate the specificity and breadth of SARS-CoV-2-reactive T cell receptors following Ad26.COV2.S vaccination. Throughout the experiments and outcome assessment, investigators stayed blinded to trial group allocation. Participants in the trial were split at random into five groups of five each, receiving low-dose or high-dose Ad26.COV2.S once or twice, or else placebo on both occasions. Ad26.COV2.S was administered intramuscularly at a dose of 5x10^10 or 1x10^11 viral particles, either as one shot or as two shots given 56 days apart. The TCR-sequenced set comprised approximately 32 samples: about 19 Ad26.COV2.S vaccine recipients, 5 placebo recipients and 8 SARS-CoV-2 convalescent individuals. Points the paper makes about the study in general: Non-spike TCR breadth was comparable between vaccine and placebo recipients, consistent with the vaccine containing only spike. Spike-specific TCR breadth was higher in Ad26.COV2.S recipients than in placebo recipients (P = 0.0014). After vaccination, spike-specific CD8+ and CD4+ T cell responses were reported to show substantial breadth. The study was not powered to compare responses between vaccine doses or regimens. The authors noted that total T cell responses may have been underestimated by the TCR breadth and depth analyses.

With respect to this clone: The antigen this receptor binds is unknown. Base qualities are not provided; no much larger clone lies one nucleotide away.

V loses 9 bases at its end and J loses 7 bases; junction bases beyond the gene matches: 11. The CDR3 runs 14 residues from the cysteine to the phenylalanine. Here the CDR3 DNA is all that survives: 42 bases in frame from base 1. CDR1 and CDR2 (MGHDK, SYGVNS) derive from the germline V gene. The treatment or condition label of this sample denotes: some 19 received Ad26.COV2.S at low or high dose, single or two shots; five or six received placebo; per-sample allocation not given. Repertoires of vaccine and placebo recipients were sequenced from samples collected on day 63 after the first injection. In Cohort 1b, 25 or so adults aged 18-55 years were enrolled at a single site in Boston, USA, between 29 July and 7 August 2020. Ad26.COV2.S consisted of a replication-incompetent adenovirus type 26 vector by which a prefusion-stabilized SARS-CoV-2 spike protein from the original Wuhan strain was expressed.

The immunoSEQ Assay was used to sequence TCRbeta CDR3 regions. After extraction, genomic DNA underwent amplification by bias-controlled multiplex PCR, followed by high-throughput sequencing. Processing in the source paper ran as follows. To quantify the absolute abundance of each unique TCRbeta CDR3 region, sequences were collapsed and filtered. T cell fraction was estimated by normalizing TCRbeta template counts to usable DNA, which was measured by amplifying reference genes present in all nucleated cells. Repertoire TCRs were annotated as SARS-CoV-2-specific by exact matching of V gene, CDR3 amino acid sequence and J gene to a known reactive TCR set. MIRA supplied the reference SARS-CoV-2 TCR set, which was filtered for enrichment in COVID-19-positive ImmuneCODE repertoires so that public or cross-reactive TCRs were removed. Based on the MIRA antigens, annotated TCRs were further analysed at the level of specific ORF or position within ORF. Depth was the summed frequency of annotated unique rearrangements, while breadth was defined as annotated unique rearrangements over total unique productive rearrangements. Two-sided Wilcoxon rank-sum tests were used to compare TCR breadth between groups. TCRdb stores this immuneACCESS table with in-frame sequences only. Part of the clones is absent; in the studies checked, under half of the shortfall reflects unresolved V genes, and no reason is known for the rest. V, J and clone size derive from that table, while D and trimming were established from the DNA sequence. This sample holds about 350,000 clones; roughly 91% were observed only once. Jointly, the top ten make up approximately 4.5% of the sample.

Source: peripheral blood, taken in a trial of Ad26.COV2.S vaccine versus placebo. The chain links TRBV25-1 with TRBJ1-2; the central 10 bases match TRBD1. The receptor comes from a person between 18 and 59 years old who received the Ad26.COV2.S COVID-19 vaccine or a placebo. At the DNA level, the sequence is TGTGCCAGTAGGATCGGGACAGGGGAAGCTGGCTACACCTTC. This gives the protein CASRIGTGEAGYTF.